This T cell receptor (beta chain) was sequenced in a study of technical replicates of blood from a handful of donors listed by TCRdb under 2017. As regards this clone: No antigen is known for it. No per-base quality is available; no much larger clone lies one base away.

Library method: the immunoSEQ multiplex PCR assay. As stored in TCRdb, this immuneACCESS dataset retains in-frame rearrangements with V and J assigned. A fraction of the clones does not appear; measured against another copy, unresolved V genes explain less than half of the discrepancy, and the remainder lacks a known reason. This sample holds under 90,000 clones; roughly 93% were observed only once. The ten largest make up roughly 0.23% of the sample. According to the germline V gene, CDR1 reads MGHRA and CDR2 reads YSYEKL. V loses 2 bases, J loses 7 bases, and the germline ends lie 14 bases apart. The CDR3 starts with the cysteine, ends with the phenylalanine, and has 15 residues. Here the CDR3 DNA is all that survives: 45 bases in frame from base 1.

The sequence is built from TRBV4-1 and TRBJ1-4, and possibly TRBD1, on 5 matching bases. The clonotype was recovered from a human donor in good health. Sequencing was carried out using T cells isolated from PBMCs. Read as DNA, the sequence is TGCGCCAGCAGCCAACCAACAGGAAAGGTTGAAAAACTGTTTTTT. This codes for CASSQPTGKVEKLFF.